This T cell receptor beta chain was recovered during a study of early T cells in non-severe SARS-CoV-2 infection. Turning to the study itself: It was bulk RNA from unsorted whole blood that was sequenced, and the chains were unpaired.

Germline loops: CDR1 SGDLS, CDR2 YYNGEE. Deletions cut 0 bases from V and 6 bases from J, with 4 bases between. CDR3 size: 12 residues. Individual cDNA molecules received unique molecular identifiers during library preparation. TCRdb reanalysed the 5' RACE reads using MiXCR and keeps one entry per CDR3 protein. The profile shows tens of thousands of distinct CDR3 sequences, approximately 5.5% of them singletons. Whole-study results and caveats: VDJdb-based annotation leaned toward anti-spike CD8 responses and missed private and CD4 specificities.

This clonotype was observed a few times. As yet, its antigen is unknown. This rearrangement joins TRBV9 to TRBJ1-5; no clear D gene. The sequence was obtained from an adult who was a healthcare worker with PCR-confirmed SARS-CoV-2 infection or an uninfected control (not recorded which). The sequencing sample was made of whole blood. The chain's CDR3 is CASSVEGQPQHF. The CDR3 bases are TGTGCCAGCAGCGTAGAAGGTCAGCCCCAGCATTTT. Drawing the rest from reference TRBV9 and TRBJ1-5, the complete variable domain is DSGVTQTPKHLITATGQRVTLRCSPRSGDLSVYWYQQSLDQGLQFLIQYYNGEERAKGNILERFSAQQFPDLHSELNLSSLELGDSALYFCASSVEGQPQHFGDGTRLSIL.